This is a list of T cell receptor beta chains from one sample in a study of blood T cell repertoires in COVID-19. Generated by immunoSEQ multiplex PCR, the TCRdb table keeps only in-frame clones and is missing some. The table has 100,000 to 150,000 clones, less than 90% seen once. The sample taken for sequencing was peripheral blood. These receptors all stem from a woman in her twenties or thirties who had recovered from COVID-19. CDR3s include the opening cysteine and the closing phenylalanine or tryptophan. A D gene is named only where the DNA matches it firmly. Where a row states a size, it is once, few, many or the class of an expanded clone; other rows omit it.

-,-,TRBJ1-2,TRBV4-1,CASRPTGGKDDGYTF,TGCGCCAGCAGACCCACGGGGGGCAAGGATGATGGCTACACCTTC
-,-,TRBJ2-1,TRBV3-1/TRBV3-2,CASSQASNEQFF,TGTGCCAGCAGCCAGGCATCTAATGAGCAGTTCTTC
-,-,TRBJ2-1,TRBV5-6,CASTTTMMSHRGRGEQFF,TGTGCCAGCACCACGACTATGATGAGTCACAGGGGGAGGGGTGAGCAGTTCTTC
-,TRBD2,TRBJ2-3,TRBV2,CASSELLAGPDTQYF,TGTGCCAGCAGTGAACTACTAGCGGGGCCAGATACGCAGTATTTT
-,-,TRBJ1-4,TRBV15,CATSRPPGITTNEKLFF,TGTGCCACCAGCAGACCCCCGGGGATAACAACTAATGAAAAACTGTTTTTT
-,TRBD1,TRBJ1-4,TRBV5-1,CASSPAGTGEKLFF,TGCGCCAGCAGCCCGGCCGGGACAGGCGAAAAACTGTTTTTT
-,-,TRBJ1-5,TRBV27,CASSSTGSGPQHF,TGTGCCAGCAGTTCCACAGGGTCGGGGCCCCAGCATTTT
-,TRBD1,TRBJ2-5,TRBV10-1,CASSERGQEETQYF,TGCGCCAGCAGTGAACGAGGACAGGAGGAGACCCAGTACTTC
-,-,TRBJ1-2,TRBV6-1,CASREGQGAMTF,TGTGCCAGCAGGGAAGGACAAGGGGCTATGACCTTC
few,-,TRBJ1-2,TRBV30,CAWVNSTLRGYTF,TGTGCCTGGGTTAATTCGACCCTGCGGGGCTACACCTTC
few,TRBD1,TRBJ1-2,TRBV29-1,CSVWTGGYGYTF,TGCAGCGTTTGGACAGGGGGCTATGGCTACACCTTC
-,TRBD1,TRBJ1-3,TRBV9,CASRGQGQRGNTIYF,TGTGCCAGCAGGGGACAGGGACAAAGGGGAAACACCATATATTTT
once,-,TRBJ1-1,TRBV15,CATSKRRQSGNTEAFF,TGTGCCACCAGCAAGCGTCGACAGTCGGGGAACACTGAAGCTTTCTTT
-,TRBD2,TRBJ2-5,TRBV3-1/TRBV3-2,CASSQVRLAGQETQYF,TGTGCCAGCAGCCAAGTTCGCCTAGCGGGCCAAGAGACCCAGTACTTC
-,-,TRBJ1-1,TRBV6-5,CASSYSTNRRNTEAFF,TGTGCCAGCAGTTACTCTACGAACAGGAGGAACACTGAAGCTTTCTTT
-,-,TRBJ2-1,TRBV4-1,CASSPLGITLSGNNEQFF,TGCGCCAGCAGCCCTTTGGGCATCACGTTATCGGGAAACAATGAGCAGTTCTTC
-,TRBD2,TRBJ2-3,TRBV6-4,CASSDSLAGDTDTQYF,TGTGCCAGCAGTGACTCATTAGCGGGGGATACAGATACGCAGTATTTT
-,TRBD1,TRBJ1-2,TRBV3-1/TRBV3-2,CASSHRTGGYGYTF,TGTGCCAGCAGCCACCGGACAGGAGGGTATGGCTACACCTTC
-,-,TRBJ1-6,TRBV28,CASSGLYNSPLHF,TGTGCCAGTTCGGGACTCTATAATTCACCCCTCCACTTT
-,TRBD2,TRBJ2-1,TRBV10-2,CASSLAGPDDNEQFF,TGCGCCAGCAGCTTAGCGGGACCCGATGACAATGAGCAGTTCTTC
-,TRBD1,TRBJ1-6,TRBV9,CASSGGTGGNSPLHF,TGTGCCAGCAGCGGGGGCACAGGGGGCAATTCACCCCTCCACTTT
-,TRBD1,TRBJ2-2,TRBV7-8,CASTVRSQGTGELFF,TGTGCCAGCACCGTCCGATCACAGGGGACCGGGGAGCTGTTTTTT
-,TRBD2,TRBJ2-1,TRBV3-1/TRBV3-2,CASSRRLTSVSYNEQFF,TGTGCCAGCAGCCGACGCCTAACTAGCGTCTCCTACAATGAGCAGTTCTTC
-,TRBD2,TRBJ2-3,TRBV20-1,CSASGTSGSTDTQYF,TGCAGTGCTAGTGGGACTAGCGGCAGCACAGATACGCAGTATTTT
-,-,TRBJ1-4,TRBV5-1,CASSRTPREEKLFF,TGCGCCAGCAGCAGGACCCCGAGGGAGGAAAAACTGTTTTTT
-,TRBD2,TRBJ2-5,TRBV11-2,CASRDSGGQETQYF,TGTGCCAGCAGAGATAGCGGGGGGCAAGAGACCCAGTACTTC
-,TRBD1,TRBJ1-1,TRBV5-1,CASSLFTLRQGATEAFF,TGCGCCAGCAGCTTGTTTACCCTACGACAGGGTGCCACTGAAGCTTTCTTT
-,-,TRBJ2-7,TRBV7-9,CASSPTGKRYEQYF,TGTGCCAGCAGCCCTACAGGGAAACGATACGAGCAGTACTTC
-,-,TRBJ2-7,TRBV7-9,CASSLPGPIEQYF,TGTGCCAGCAGCCTCCCAGGGCCAATCGAGCAGTACTTC
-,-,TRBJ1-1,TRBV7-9,CASSGGGLNTEAFF,TGTGCCAGCAGCGGAGGAGGGTTGAACACTGAAGCTTTCTTT
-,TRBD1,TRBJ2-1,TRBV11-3,CASSSRTGDNEQFF,TGTGCCAGCAGCTCCCGGACAGGGGACAATGAGCAGTTCTTC
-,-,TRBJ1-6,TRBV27,CASRIKRDTTNSPLHF,TGTGCCAGCAGAATCAAGCGGGACACAACTAATTCACCCCTCCACTTT
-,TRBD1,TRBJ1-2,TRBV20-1,CSGSGTGSYGYTF,TGCAGTGGTAGTGGGACAGGGTCTTATGGCTACACCTTC
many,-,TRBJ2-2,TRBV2,CAIRDFDTGELFF,TGTGCCATCCGGGACTTCGACACCGGGGAGCTGTTTTTT
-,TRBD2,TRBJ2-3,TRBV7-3,CASSLTFAGGTDTQYF,TGTGCCAGCAGCTTAACATTCGCGGGAGGCACAGATACGCAGTATTTT
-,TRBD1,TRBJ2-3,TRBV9,CASSTTTGTGGKDTQYF,TGTGCCAGCAGCACAACCACCGGGACAGGGGGCAAAGATACGCAGTATTTT
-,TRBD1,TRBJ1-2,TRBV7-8,CASSLGTGNSGYTF,TGTGCCAGCAGCTTAGGGACAGGAAACTCTGGCTACACCTTC
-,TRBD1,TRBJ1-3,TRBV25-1,CASSVGDSRNTIYF,TGTGCCAGCAGTGTTGGGGACAGCCGAAACACCATATATTTT
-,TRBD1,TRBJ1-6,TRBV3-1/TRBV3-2,CASSLRDRDNSPLHF,TGTGCCAGCAGCCTCCGGGACAGGGACAATTCACCCCTCCACTTT
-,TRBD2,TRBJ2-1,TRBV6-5,CASRAAGGPHNEQFF,TGTGCCAGCAGGGCAGCGGGAGGGCCCCACAATGAGCAGTTCTTC
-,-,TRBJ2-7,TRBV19,CASSNQGQTYEQYF,TGTGCCAGTAGTAACCAGGGCCAGACCTACGAGCAGTACTTC
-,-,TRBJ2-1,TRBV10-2,CASSDDDSHEQFF,TGCGCCAGCAGTGATGATGACAGCCATGAGCAGTTCTTC
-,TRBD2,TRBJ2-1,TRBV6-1,CASSGLGAGEYNEQFF,TGTGCCAGCAGTGGCCTTGGAGCGGGAGAGTACAATGAGCAGTTCTTC
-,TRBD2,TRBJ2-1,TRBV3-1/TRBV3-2,CASSPTSGDNEQFF,TGTGCCAGCAGCCCGACTAGCGGAGACAATGAGCAGTTCTTC
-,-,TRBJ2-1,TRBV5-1,CASSLEVGVGNEQFF,TGCGCCAGCAGCTTGGAAGTAGGGGTGGGCAATGAGCAGTTCTTC
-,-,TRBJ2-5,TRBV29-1,CSVMTGVETQYF,TGCAGCGTAATGACAGGAGTAGAGACCCAGTACTTC
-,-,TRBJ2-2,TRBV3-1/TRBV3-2,CASRLRTEANTGELFF,TGTGCCAGCAGATTGAGGACAGAAGCGAACACCGGGGAGCTGTTTTTT
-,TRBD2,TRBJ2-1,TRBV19,CASSIGLAGYEQFF,TGTGCCAGTAGTATAGGACTAGCGGGATATGAGCAGTTCTTC
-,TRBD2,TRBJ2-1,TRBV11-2,CASSSSSGRVSEQFF,TGTGCCAGCAGCTCTTCTAGCGGGAGGGTATCTGAGCAGTTCTTC
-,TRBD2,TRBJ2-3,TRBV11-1,CASSSGLAGGDTQYF,TGTGCCAGCAGCTCGGGACTAGCGGGAGGGGATACGCAGTATTTT
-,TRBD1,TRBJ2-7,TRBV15,CATSSSRDSSYEQYF,TGTGCCACCAGCAGCTCCCGGGACAGTTCCTACGAGCAGTACTTC
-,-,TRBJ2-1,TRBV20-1,CSAGGAGNEQFF,TGCAGTGCTGGTGGCGCGGGCAATGAGCAGTTCTTC
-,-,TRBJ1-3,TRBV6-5,CASSWRGSGNTIYF,TGTGCCAGCAGTTGGCGGGGCTCCGGAAACACCATATATTTT
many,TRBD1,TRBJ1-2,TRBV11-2,CAIRLGTGQASNYGYTF,TGTGCCATCAGGTTAGGAACGGGACAGGCATCTAACTATGGCTACACCTTC